These 22 T cell receptor beta chains originate from one sample sequenced in a study of T cell responses to AZD1222 COVID-19 vaccine. TCRdb's table, derived via immunoSEQ multiplex PCR, lists solely in-frame clones and lacks some. The table includes 100,000 to 150,000 clones, about nine tenths detected once. Sequencing was performed on peripheral blood, taken on day 0 of AZD1222 vaccination. These receptors originate from an adult in good health.

The genes are TRBV9 and TRBJ1-2, with 8 bases that match TRBD1. The CDR3 covers 13 residues. CDR1 SGDLS and CDR2 YYNGEE come from the germline V gene. V was pared by 3 bases and J by 4 bases, with 2 bases of the junction left unmatched. CDR3 sequence (DNA): TGTGCCAGCAGCGAGACAGGGGCCTATGGCTACACCTTC. This encodes CASSETGAYGYTF.

CDR3 nucleotide sequence: TGCGCCAGCAGGGCCCCCTCGGGCACAGATACGCAGTATTTT. Translating it yields CASRAPSGTDTQYF. V and J are TRBV10-1 and TRBJ2-3, with no clear D. Germline V gene lookup returns CDR1 WNHNN and CDR2 SYGVQD (reference sequence). This CDR3 spans 14 amino acids. The ends were cut back, 6 bases at V and 1 base at J, with 11 bases in the middle.

The rearrangement links TRBV4-1 to TRBJ2-7; a weak D match, TRBD1 (5 bases). The CDR3 has 17 residues. Trimming left V 0 bases short and J 0 bases short, with 15 bases between. Germline assignment: CDR1 MGHRA and CDR2 YSYEKL. CDR3 sequence: CASSQDSSRVTSYEQYF. In nucleotides, the CDR3 is TGCGCCAGCAGCCAAGATTCGAGCAGGGTAACCTCCTACGAGCAGTACTTC.

The chain has TRBV10-3 and TRBJ1-1; D not resolved. The germline V and J ends were trimmed by 5 bases and 8 bases, with 9 bases remaining between them. Germline V lookup: CDR1 ENHRY, CDR2 SYGVKD. The CDR3 length is 11 residues. The CDR3 DNA reads TGTGCCATCAGTAAGGACGGGGAAGCTTTCTTT. This sequence encodes CAISKDGEAFF.

The chain combines TRBV28 with TRBJ1-6; TRBD1 matches 7 bases. Germline CDR1 reads MDHEN; CDR2 reads SYDVKM. V lost 6 bases and J lost 0; bases outside the gene matches: 2. The length of the CDR3 is 15 residues. Here the CDR3 reads CASSRGSSYNSPLHF. The CDR3 bases are TGTGCCAGCAGCAGGGGGAGCTCCTATAATTCACCCCTCCACTTT.

The chain is built from TRBV19 and TRBJ2-2; weak D call: TRBD1 (6 bases). The CDR3 length is 14 residues. Per the germline V gene, CDR1 is LNHDA and CDR2 is SQIVND (reference sequence). V was cut by 5 bases and J by 2 bases, with 9 bases left in between. The CDR3 DNA reads as TGTGCCAGTAGTCTGGACAGTAACACCGGGGAGCTGTTTTTT. Protein sequence: CASSLDSNTGELFF.

The chain is built from TRBV27 and TRBJ2-2; 10 bases map to TRBD1. Germline CDR1 and CDR2: MNHEY and SMNVEV (reference sequence). V gave up 8 bases and J gave up 4 bases; unmatched junction bases: 7. This CDR3 has 15 residues. The CDR3 loop reads CASRDRGSRTGELFF. The DNA of the CDR3 is TGTGCCAGCCGGGACAGGGGAAGCCGCACCGGGGAGCTGTTTTTT.

The rearrangement uses TRBV28 and TRBJ1-5; D ambiguous. Germline CDR1 MDHEN, CDR2 SYDVKM. Trimming pared 3 bases from V and 1 base from J, leaving 19 bases between. CDR3 size: 18 residues. CDR3 sequence reads: CASSFSSRRGVSNQPQHF. The CDR3 DNA reads TGTGCCAGCAGTTTTTCCTCTAGGCGGGGAGTCAGCAATCAGCCCCAGCATTTT.

The rearrangement links TRBV21-1 to TRBJ2-3; TRBD1 reflects the table's D call only, with no check against the DNA. TRBV21-1 is an annotated pseudogene. The length of the CDR3 is 18 residues. The CDR3 sequence is CASSKALKDRGATDTQYF. Written as DNA, the CDR3 is TGTGCCAGCAGCAAAGCGCTTAAGGACAGGGGGGCCACAGATACGCAGTATTTT.

The V call is TRBV27, the J call TRBJ2-5; D is perhaps TRBD1 (7 bases). The V and J ends lost 6 bases and 2 bases respectively, with 16 bases between them. The germline V gene has CDR1 MNHEY and CDR2 SMNVEV (reference sequence). The CDR3 extends over 15 amino acids. The CDR3: CASSLRRDSQETQYF. CDR3 bases: TGTGCCAGCAGCCTCCGGAGGGACAGTCAAGAGACCCAGTACTTC.

The rearrangement joins TRBV28 to TRBJ1-5, with 10 bases identical to TRBD1. Germline lookup yields CDR1 MDHEN and CDR2 SYDVKM. Losses at the gene ends were 6 bases for V and 1 base for J; bases not matched to a gene: 6. This CDR3 spans 16 amino acids. The DNA of the CDR3 is TGTGCCAGCAGGTTGACAGGGGGCTCGAGCAATCAGCCCCAGCATTTT. Translating it yields CASRLTGGSSNQPQHF.

This clone was counted between two and nine times. The chain joins TRBV28 to TRBJ1-1; perhaps TRBD1 as D (5 bases). Trimming took 8 bases from V and 1 from J, leaving 17 bases between them. Germline V lookup: CDR1 MDHEN, CDR2 SYDVKM. The CDR3 runs to 15 residues. The CDR3 region is CASPPYGGWNTEAFF. In DNA, the CDR3 is TGTGCCAGCCCTCCTTATGGGGGGTGGAACACTGAAGCTTTCTTT.

This chain connects TRBV6-5 to TRBJ1-5; D perhaps matches TRBD1 (5 bases). CDR1 is MNHEY and CDR2 is SVGAGI in the germline V gene. The CDR3 has 13 amino acids. Trimming took off 11 bases at V and 6 bases at J, with 17 bases between the two ends. Here the CDR3 reads CAGGVTPGQPQHF. CDR3 nucleotide sequence: TGTGCCGGGGGGGTGACGCCCGGTCAGCCCCAGCATTTT.

The V call is TRBV7-8, the J call TRBJ1-5; D possibly corresponds to TRBD1 (5 bases). V gave up 5 bases and J gave up 1 base, with 15 bases separating them. Germline V lookup: CDR1 SGHVS, CDR2 FQNEAQ. This CDR3 spans 16 amino acids. The CDR3 reads CASSPLFQGSNQPQHF. CDR3 nucleotides: TGTGCCAGCAGCCCCTTATTCCAGGGAAGCAATCAGCCCCAGCATTTT. The whole variable domain, remainder taken from reference TRBV7-8 and TRBJ1-5, is GAGVSQSPRYKVAKRGQDVALRCDPISGHVSLFWYQQALGQGPEFLTYFQNEAQLDKSGLPSDRFFAERPEGSVSTLKIQRTQQEDSAVYLCASSPLFQGSNQPQHFGDGTRLSIL.

The rearrangement uses TRBV5-1 and TRBJ1-2; D is ambiguous. V was pared by 3 bases and J by 0 bases, with 9 bases between. CDR1 is SGHRS, CDR2 YFSETQ, per germline. The CDR3 runs 14 residues. This CDR3 is CASSSEGTNYGYTF. DNA for the CDR3: TGCGCCAGCAGCTCGGAGGGAACTAACTATGGCTACACCTTC.

The table lists this clone with a count of one. Mismatch with germline at one junction end may stem from a read error. The chain combines TRBV13 with TRBJ1-2; TRBD1 agrees at 9 bases. This CDR3 comprises 15 residues. CDR1 and CDR2 from the germline V gene are PRHDT and FYEKMQ (reference sequence). For the CDR3, the DNA is TGTGCCAGCAGCCTAGGACAGGGGCTTGCCTATGGCTACACCTTC. Translated: CASSLGQGLAYGYTF.

V and J are TRBV10-3 and TRBJ1-3; a possible D gene is TRBD1 (5 bases). Per the germline V gene, CDR1 is ENHRY and CDR2 is SYGVKD. Trimming left V 5 bases short and J 0 bases short, with 14 bases between. CDR3 size: 16 residues. The CDR3 DNA reads as TGTGCCATCAGTTTGGGGACGGGAAACTCTGGAAACACCATATATTTT. This translates into CAISLGTGNSGNTIYF.

The V and J genes are TRBV5-1 and TRBJ2-5; 7 bases are a match to TRBD2. The germline CDR1 and CDR2 sequences are SGHRS and YFSETQ. V trimming: 0 bases; J trimming: 2 bases; junction bases outside the gene matches: 7. The CDR3 runs 16 residues. The CDR3 sequence is CASSLARLAIQETQYF. The CDR3 region has the DNA TGCGCCAGCAGCTTGGCCCGACTAGCAATTCAAGAGACCCAGTACTTC.

This chain uses TRBV11-1 with TRBJ1-6; TRBD1 is a possible D gene (5 bases). Trimming shortened V by 0 bases and J by 13 bases, and 16 bases separated the two germline ends. The germline V gene has CDR1 SGHAT and CDR2 FQDESV (reference sequence). The CDR3 loop spans 15 amino acids. The CDR3 sequence is CASSLAQGLRPPLHF. CDR3 in DNA: TGTGCCAGCAGCTTAGCGCAGGGACTCCGTCCGCCCCTCCACTTT.

This clone is a singleton in its sample. The rearrangement joins TRBV3-1 (or the pseudogene TRBV3-2) to TRBJ2-2; the D gene could be TRBD1 or TRBD2 (6 bases each). Germline CDR1 LGHDT, CDR2 YNNKEL (reference sequence). This CDR3 region has 16 residues. Trimming removed 0 bases at V and 4 bases at J, with 12 bases between. CDR3 sequence: CASSQDYGGGTGELFF. DNA of the CDR3: TGTGCCAGCAGCCAAGACTACGGGGGCGGCACCGGGGAGCTGTTTTTT.

The V and J genes are TRBV5-1 and TRBJ1-4, with a tentative D call TRBD1 (6 bases). The CDR3 length is 15 residues. The ends were cut back, 4 bases at V and 8 bases at J, with 18 bases in the middle. CDR1 is SGHRS, CDR2 YFSETQ, per germline. The CDR3 loop is CASSERGGAIEKLFF. The CDR3 region has the DNA TGCGCCAGCAGCGAGAGAGGGGGGGCCATAGAAAAACTGTTTTTT.

The genes are TRBV7-8 and TRBJ1-5; no reliable D call. The V and J ends lost 0 bases and 5 bases respectively, with 14 bases between them. The CDR3 spans 16 residues. CDR1 is SGHVS, CDR2 FQNEAQ, per germline. DNA for the CDR3: TGTGCCAGCAGCTTAGCCGGCCAACCTGGGGATCAGCCCCAGCATTTT. It specifies CASSLAGQPGDQPQHF.